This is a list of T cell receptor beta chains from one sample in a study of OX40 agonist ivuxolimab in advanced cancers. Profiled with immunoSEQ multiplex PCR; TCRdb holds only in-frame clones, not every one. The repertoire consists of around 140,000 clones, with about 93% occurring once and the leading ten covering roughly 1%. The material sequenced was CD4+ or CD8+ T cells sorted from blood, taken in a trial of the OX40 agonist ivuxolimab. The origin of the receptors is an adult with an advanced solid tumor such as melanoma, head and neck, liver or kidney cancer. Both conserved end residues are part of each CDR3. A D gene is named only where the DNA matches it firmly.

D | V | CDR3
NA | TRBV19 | CASSMVSNTGELFF
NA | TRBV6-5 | CASTQTQQTQYF
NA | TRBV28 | CASSPTDTQYF
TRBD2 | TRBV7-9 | CASRSASGSYEQYF
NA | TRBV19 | CASTRDRLSYEQYF
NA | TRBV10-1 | CASSGGLNNEKLFF
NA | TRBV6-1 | CASTGGNTIYF
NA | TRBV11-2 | CASSSGLHTSAGTETQYF
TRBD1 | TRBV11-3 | CASSPQGGVNNSPLHF
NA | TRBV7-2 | CASSLVGFSYEQYF
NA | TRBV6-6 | CASRWADTGELFF
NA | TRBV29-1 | CSGGLPGPQETQYF
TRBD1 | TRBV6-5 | CASSYFTGDEAFF
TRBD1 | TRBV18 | CASSPATGGTGNTIYF
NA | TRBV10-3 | CAISESAGPSTDTQYF
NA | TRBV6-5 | CASRPQGSRNTEAFF
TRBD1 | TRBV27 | CASSLAGQGKGYTF
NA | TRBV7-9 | CASSTPGRPNEKLFF
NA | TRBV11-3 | CASSLGGAQGQPQHF
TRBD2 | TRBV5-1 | CASRVRRGTTSYEQYF
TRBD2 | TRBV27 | CASSFRTSGRVDEQFF
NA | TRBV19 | CASRDRRPSTDTQYF
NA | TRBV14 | CASSQARGGLTEAFF
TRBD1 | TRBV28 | CASTSTGDSSGANVLTF
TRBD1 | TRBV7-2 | CASSPGGSEKLFF
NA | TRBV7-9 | CASSVGTITNEKLFF
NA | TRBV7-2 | CASSLNGAGNAMPQHF
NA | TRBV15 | CATSRDRWGTGDSPLHF
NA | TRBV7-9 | CASSGLEGQRSGANVLTF
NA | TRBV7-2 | CASSLAGFNYGYTF
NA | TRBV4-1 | CASSQGGRLEQYF
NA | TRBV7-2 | CASSREGMSYNEQFF
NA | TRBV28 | CASRGPDTEAFF
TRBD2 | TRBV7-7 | CASSYLAGTDTQYF
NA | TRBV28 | CASSQDWEQYF
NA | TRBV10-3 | CAISDEVRQVETQYF
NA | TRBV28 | CASNLNRYEQYF
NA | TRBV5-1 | CASSFTGQGNTEAFF
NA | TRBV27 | CASSLFGGAGANYGYTF
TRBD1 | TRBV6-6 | CASTGGNTEAFF
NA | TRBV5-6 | CASTYRGGPYNEQFF
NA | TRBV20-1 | CSASPYGYTF
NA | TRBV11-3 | CASSLVTGGELFF
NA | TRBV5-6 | CASSLEAGQETQYF
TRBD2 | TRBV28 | CASSPPPGGAGYEQYF
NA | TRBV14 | CASSQDRAGAATF
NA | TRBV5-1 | CASSTRTTDTQYF
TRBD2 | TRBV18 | CASSGIGGGADTQYF
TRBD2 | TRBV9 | CASSVASLAGVETQYF
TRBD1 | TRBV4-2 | CASSYGDRDYGYTF
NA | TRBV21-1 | CASSEGAHFNQPQHF
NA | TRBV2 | CASSESGELFF
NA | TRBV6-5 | CASSRGISGNTIYF
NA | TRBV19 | CASSPRGSYEQYF
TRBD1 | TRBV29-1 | CSVVGQASGANVLTF
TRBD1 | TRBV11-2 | CASSLIGTARQETQYF
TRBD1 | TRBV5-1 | CASSLGTGGWTGELFF
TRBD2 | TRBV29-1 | CSGVRGGENIQYF
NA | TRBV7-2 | CASSPRGRGTYNEQFF
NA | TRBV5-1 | CASTTDRDYGYTF